The sequence of this TCR beta chain was determined in a study of response to subunit inactivated influenza vaccine. Study observations and caveats: T cells newly recruited by each seasonal influenza vaccination are few, the authors suggested.

The CDR3 length is 18 residues. Trimming stripped 6 bases from V and 0 bases from J, with 18 bases between. Germline V gives CDR1 MNHEY, CDR2 SMNVEV (reference sequence). Notes on this clonotype: Its antigen is unidentified.

TCRdb independently ran MiXCR on the RT-PCR reads; one entry per CDR3 protein. Of roughly 700,000 distinct CDR3 sequences in the sample, less than 20% are singletons; the top ten hold approximately 10%. The input for sequencing was PBMCs from blood, taken 12 days after vaccination. J is TRBJ1-6 and V is TRBV27; D perhaps matches TRBD1 (5 bases). The receptor's source is a man aged 45-65 years who received an inactivated influenza vaccine. The DNA of the CDR3 is TGTGCCAGCAGACCAACGGAGGGAGACAGCTCCTATAATTCACCCCTCCACTTT. This codes for CASRPTEGDSSYNSPLHF.